The T cell receptor (beta chain) described here comes from a study of blood T cells in healthy people across ages. With a J-beta primer mix and a sample-barcoded 5' primer, a second PCR ran about 7 to 12 cycles. Each cDNA molecule was tagged by a template-switch adaptor that had 12 random nucleotides. Every sample gave at least 3 million paired-end reads containing CDR3. TCRdb ran MiXCR on the 5' RACE reads and lists one entry per CDR3 protein. The data contain 600,000 to 650,000 distinct CDR3 sequences, 58% of them singletons. Worth noting for this clonotype: The antigen is not known.

V shed 3 bases and J 0 bases; nucleotides not matched to a gene: 5. CDR1 DFQATT and CDR2 SNEGSKA come from the germline V gene (reference sequence). CDR3 size: 15 residues. Findings and limits, study-wide: Diversity of TCR beta per million T cells declined in a roughly linear way with age.

This TCR was sampled from a man aged 55 to 69 in good health. The J gene is TRBJ1-5, the V gene TRBV20-1, with TRBD1 identical over 7 bases. Sequenced: blood. The CDR3 DNA reads TGCAGTGCTAGTACAGGGGCCCTTAGCAATCAGCCCCAGCATTTT. Amino acid sequence: CSASTGALSNQPQHF.